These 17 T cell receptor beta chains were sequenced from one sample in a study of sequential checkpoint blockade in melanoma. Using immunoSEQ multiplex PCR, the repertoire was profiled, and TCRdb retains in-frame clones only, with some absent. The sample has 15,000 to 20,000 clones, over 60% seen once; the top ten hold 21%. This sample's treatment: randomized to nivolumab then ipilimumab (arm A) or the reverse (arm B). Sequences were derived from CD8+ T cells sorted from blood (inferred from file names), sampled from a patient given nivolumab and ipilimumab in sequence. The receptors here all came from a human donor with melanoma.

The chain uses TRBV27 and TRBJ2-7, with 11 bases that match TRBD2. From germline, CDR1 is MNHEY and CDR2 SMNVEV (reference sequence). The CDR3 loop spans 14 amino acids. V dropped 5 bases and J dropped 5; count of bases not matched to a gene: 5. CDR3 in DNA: TGTGCCAGCAGTACTAGCGGGAGTTTCCACGAGCAGTACTTC. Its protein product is CASSTSGSFHEQYF.

The CDR3 reads CASSLFAGGSYEQYF. The DNA of the CDR3 is TGTGCCAGCAGCTTATTCGCAGGGGGGTCGTACGAGCAGTACTTC. The rearrangement joins TRBV7-8 to TRBJ2-7; D is perhaps TRBD1 (7 bases). Trimming removed 2 bases from V and 4 bases from J, with 15 bases in between. The CDR3 runs to 15 residues. Germline V CDR1 and CDR2: SGHVS, FQNEAQ. Using reference TRBV7-8 and TRBJ2-7 for the parts outside the CDR3, the full variable domain is GAGVSQSPRYKVAKRGQDVALRCDPISGHVSLFWYQQALGQGPEFLTYFQNEAQLDKSGLPSDRFFAERPEGSVSTLKIQRTQQEDSAVYLCASSLFAGGSYEQYFGPGTRLTVT.

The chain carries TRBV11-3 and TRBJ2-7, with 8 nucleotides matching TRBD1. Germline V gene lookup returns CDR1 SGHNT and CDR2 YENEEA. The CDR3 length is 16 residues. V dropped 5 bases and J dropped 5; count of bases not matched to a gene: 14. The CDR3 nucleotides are TGTGCCAGCAGCCCTTACCGACAGGGGAGGTACCACGAGCAGTACTTC. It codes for CASSPYRQGRYHEQYF.

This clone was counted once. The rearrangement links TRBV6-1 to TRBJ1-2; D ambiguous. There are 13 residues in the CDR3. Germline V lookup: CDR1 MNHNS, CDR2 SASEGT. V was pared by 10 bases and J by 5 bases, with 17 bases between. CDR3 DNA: TGTGCCATTCGGAGCCCCGATTTTTATGGCTACACCTTC. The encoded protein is CAIRSPDFYGYTF.

CDR3 nucleotides: TGTGCCAGCAGCTTAGCGGGACAGTATGACACCATATATTTT. It is translated as CASSLAGQYDTIYF. This chain uses TRBV7-3 with TRBJ1-3, with TRBD1 matching over 7 bases. Germline lookup yields CDR1 SGHTA and CDR2 FQGTGA. CDR3 size: 14 residues. With V trimmed by 2 bases and J by 8 bases, 6 bases remained unmatched.

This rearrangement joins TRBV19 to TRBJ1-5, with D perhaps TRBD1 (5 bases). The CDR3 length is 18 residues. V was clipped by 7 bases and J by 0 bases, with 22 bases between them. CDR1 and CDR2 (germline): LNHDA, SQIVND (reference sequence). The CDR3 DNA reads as TGTGCCAGTAAGGGGTCGACAAAAACGCTATATAGCAATCAGCCCCAGCATTTT. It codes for CASKGSTKTLYSNQPQHF.

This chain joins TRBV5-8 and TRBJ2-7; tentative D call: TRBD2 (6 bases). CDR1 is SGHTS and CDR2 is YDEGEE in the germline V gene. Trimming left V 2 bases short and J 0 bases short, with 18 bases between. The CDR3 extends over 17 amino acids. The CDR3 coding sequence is TGTGCCAGCAGCTTCAGGGTAGCGGCCGAAAGCTCCTACGAGCAGTACTTC. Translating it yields CASSFRVAAESSYEQYF.

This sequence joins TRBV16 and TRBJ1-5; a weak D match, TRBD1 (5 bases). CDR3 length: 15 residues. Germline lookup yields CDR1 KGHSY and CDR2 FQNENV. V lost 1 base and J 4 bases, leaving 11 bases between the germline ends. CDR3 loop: CASSQFRDLNQPQHF. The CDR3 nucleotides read TGTGCCAGCAGCCAATTCCGGGACTTAAATCAGCCCCAGCATTTT. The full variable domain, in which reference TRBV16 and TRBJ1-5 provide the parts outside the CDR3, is GEEVAQTPKHLVRGEGQKAKLYCAPIKGHSYVFWYQQVLKNEFKFLISFQNENVFDETGMPKERFSAKCLPNSPCSLEIQATKLEDSAVYFCASSQFRDLNQPQHFGDGTRLSIL.

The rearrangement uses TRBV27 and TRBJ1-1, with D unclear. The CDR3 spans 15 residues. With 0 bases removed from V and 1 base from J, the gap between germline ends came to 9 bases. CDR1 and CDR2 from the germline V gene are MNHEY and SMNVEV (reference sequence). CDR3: CASSLSRAGNTEAFF. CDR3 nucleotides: TGTGCCAGCAGTTTATCGAGGGCGGGGAACACTGAAGCTTTCTTT.

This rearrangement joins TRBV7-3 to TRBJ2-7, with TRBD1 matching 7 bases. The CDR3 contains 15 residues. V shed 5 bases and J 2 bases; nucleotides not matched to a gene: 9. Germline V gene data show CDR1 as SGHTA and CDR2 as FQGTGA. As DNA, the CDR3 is TGTGCCAGCAGCCCCTGGGACAGCAGTACCTACGAGCAGTACTTC. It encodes CASSPWDSSTYEQYF.

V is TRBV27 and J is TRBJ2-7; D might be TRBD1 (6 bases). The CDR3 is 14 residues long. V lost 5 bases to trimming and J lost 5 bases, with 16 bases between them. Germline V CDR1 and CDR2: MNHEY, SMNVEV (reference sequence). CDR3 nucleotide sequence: TGTGCCAGCAGTCCGACACAGGGTTTACACGAGCAGTACTTC. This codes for CASSPTQGLHEQYF.

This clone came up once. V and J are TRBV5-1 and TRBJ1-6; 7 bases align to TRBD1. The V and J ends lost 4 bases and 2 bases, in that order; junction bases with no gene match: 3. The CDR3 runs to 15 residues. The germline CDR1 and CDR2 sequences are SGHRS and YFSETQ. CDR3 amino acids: CASSPGTAYNSPLHF. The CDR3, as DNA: TGCGCCAGCAGCCCCGGGACAGCCTATAATTCACCCCTCCACTTT.

The CDR3 nucleotides read TGTGCCAGCAGCTTAGGTCGGGACAGGGGGTTGTACGAGCAGTACTTC. Translating gives CASSLGRDRGLYEQYF. The chain recombines TRBV13 with TRBJ2-7, with 11 bases aligning to TRBD1. Trimming at V came to 0 bases and at J to 4 bases, leaving 5 bases not matched to a gene. The CDR3 is 16 amino acids. Germline-derived CDR1 and CDR2 are PRHDT and FYEKMQ (reference sequence).

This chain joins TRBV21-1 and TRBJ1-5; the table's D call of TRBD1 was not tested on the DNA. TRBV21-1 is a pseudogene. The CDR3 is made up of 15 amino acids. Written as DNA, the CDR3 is TGTGCCAGCAGCACAGGTCCAGGGGAAAGTCAGCCCCAGCATTTT. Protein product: CASSTGPGESQPQHF.

The CDR3 here is CASSSAGGESEKLFF. Written as DNA, the CDR3 is TGTGCCAGCAGTTCCGCCGGAGGGGAAAGTGAAAAACTGTTTTTT. The V and J genes are TRBV6-5 and TRBJ1-4; possibly TRBD1 for D (5 bases). Germline V lookup: CDR1 MNHEY, CDR2 SVGAGI. This CDR3 is built from 15 residues. Trimming stripped 4 bases from V and 7 bases from J, with 16 bases between.

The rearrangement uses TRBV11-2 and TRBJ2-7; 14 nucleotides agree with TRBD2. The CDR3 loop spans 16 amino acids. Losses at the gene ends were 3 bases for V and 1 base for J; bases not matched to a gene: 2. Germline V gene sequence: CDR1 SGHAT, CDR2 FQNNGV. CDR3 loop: CASSFGLAGGSYEQYF. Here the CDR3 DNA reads TGTGCCAGCAGCTTCGGACTAGCGGGGGGTTCCTACGAGCAGTACTTC.

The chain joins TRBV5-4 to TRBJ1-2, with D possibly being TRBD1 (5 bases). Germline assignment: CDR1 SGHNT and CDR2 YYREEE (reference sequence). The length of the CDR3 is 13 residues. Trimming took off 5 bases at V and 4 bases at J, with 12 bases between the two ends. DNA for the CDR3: TGTGCCAGCAGGCTCGGGGGGGGCTATGGCTACACCTTC. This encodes CASRLGGGYGYTF.